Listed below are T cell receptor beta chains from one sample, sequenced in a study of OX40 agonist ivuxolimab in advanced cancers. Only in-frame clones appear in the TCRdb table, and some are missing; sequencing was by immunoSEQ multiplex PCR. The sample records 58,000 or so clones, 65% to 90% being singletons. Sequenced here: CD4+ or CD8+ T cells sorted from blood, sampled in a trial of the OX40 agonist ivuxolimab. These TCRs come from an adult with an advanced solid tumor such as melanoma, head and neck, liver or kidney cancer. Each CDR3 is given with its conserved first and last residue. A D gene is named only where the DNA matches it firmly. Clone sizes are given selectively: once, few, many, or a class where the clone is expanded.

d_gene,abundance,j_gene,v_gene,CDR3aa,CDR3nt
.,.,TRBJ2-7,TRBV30,CAWARDYEQYF,TGTGCCTGGGCACGGGACTACGAGCAGTACTTC
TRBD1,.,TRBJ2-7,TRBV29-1,CSVGTGGESYEQYF,TGCAGCGTTGGGACAGGGGGCGAATCCTACGAGCAGTACTTC
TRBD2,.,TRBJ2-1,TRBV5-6,CASSMIQRESEQFF,TGTGCCAGCAGTATGATCCAGCGGGAAAGTGAGCAGTTCTTC
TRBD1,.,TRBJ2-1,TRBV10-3,CAISDEQGANNEQFF,TGTGCCATCAGCGATGAACAGGGGGCCAACAATGAGCAGTTCTTC
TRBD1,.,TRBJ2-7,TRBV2,CASSSGTAGYEQYF,TGTGCCAGCAGCTCCGGGACAGCCGGGTACGAGCAGTACTTC
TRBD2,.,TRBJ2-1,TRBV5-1,CASSPQREVSYNEQFF,TGCGCCAGCAGCCCCCAGCGGGAGGTCTCCTACAATGAGCAGTTCTTC
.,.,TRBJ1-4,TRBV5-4,CATSGSYNEKLFF,TGTGCCACCTCGGGTTCATATAATGAAAAACTGTTTTTT
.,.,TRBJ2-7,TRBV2,CASSRVAGEYEQYF,TGTGCCAGCTCACGGGTGGCAGGGGAGTACGAGCAGTACTTC
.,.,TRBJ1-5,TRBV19,CASSPGRSYSNQPQHF,TGTGCCAGTAGTCCGGGACGGAGTTATAGCAATCAGCCCCAGCATTTT
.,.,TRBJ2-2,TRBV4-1,CASSQVPAGGELFF,TGCGCCAGCAGCCAAGTGCCCGCCGGCGGGGAGCTGTTTTTT
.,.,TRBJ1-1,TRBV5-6,CASSTDRKLEAFF,TGTGCCAGCAGCACAGACAGAAAATTAGAAGCTTTCTTT
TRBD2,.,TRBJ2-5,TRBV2,CASSYGGRETQYF,TGTGCCAGCAGTTACGGGGGGAGGGAGACCCAGTACTTC
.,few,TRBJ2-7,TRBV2,CASREDSYEQYF,TGTGCCAGCAGGGAGGACTCCTACGAGCAGTACTTC
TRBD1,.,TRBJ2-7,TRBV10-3,CATGTGNYEQYF,TGTGCCACTGGGACAGGCAACTACGAGCAGTACTTC
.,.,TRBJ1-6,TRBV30,CAWSSGGRNSPLHF,TGTGCCTGGAGTAGTGGGGGAAGGAATTCACCCCTCCACTTT
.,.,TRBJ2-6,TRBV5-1,CASFLGSGANVLTF,TGCGCCAGTTTTTTAGGATCTGGGGCCAACGTCCTGACTTTC
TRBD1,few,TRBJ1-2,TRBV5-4,CASKDRGSFTSYGYTF,TGTGCCAGCAAAGACAGGGGGTCCTTCACGTCTTATGGCTACACCTTC
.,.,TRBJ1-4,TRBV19,CATRGVREKLFF,TGTGCCACCCGGGGGGTTCGGGAAAAACTGTTTTTT
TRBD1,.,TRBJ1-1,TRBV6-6,CASSSQGENTEAFF,TGTGCCAGCAGCAGTCAGGGGGAAAACACTGAAGCTTTCTTT
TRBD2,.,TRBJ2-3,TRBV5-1,CASSFSGGAQDTQYF,TGCGCCAGCAGCTTTAGCGGGGGGGCGCAAGATACGCAGTATTTT
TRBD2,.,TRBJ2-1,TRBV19,CASSIGASGNYNEQFF,TGTGCCAGTAGTATAGGGGCTAGCGGTAACTACAATGAGCAGTTCTTC
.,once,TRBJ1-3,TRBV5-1,CASSLGARGAFSGNTIYF,TGCGCCAGCAGCTTAGGGGCCAGGGGAGCGTTCTCTGGAAACACCATATATTTT
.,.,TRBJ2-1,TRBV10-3,CAISESVVRNRAGEQFF,TGTGCCATCAGTGAGTCCGTGGTGAGGAATCGAGCGGGTGAGCAGTTCTTC
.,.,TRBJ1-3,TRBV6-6,CTHSSGNTIYF,TGTACCCACAGCTCTGGAAACACCATATATTTT
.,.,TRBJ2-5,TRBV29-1,CSGAPGGAAETQYF,TGCAGCGGTGCCCCAGGTGGGGCTGCCGAGACCCAGTACTTC
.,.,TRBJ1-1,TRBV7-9,CASSRRGDSNTEAFF,TGTGCCAGCAGTCGAAGAGGGGATTCGAACACTGAAGCTTTCTTT
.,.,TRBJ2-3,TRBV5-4,CASSLGGAERTDTQYF,TGTGCCAGCAGCTTGGGGGGAGCGGAGCGCACAGATACGCAGTATTTT
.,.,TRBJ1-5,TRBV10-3,CAIRGDSNQPQHF,TGTGCCATCAGAGGGGATAGCAATCAGCCCCAGCATTTT
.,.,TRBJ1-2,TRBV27,CASSPRGGGTYGYTF,TGTGCCAGCAGTCCCCGGGGAGGAGGAACCTATGGCTACACCTTC
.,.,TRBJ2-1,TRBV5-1,CASSLVEVHNEQFF,TGCGCCAGCAGCTTGGTTGAGGTTCACAATGAGCAGTTCTTC
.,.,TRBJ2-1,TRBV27,CASSSGQGQFISYNEQFF,TGTGCCAGCAGTTCAGGACAAGGCCAGTTCATCTCCTACAATGAGCAGTTCTTC
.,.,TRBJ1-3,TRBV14,CASHLRRSGNTIYF,TGTGCCAGCCACCTCCGGCGCTCTGGAAACACCATATATTTT
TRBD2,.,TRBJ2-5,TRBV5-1,CASSLSRLAGQETQYF,TGCGCCAGCAGCTTGAGTAGACTAGCGGGCCAAGAGACCCAGTACTTC